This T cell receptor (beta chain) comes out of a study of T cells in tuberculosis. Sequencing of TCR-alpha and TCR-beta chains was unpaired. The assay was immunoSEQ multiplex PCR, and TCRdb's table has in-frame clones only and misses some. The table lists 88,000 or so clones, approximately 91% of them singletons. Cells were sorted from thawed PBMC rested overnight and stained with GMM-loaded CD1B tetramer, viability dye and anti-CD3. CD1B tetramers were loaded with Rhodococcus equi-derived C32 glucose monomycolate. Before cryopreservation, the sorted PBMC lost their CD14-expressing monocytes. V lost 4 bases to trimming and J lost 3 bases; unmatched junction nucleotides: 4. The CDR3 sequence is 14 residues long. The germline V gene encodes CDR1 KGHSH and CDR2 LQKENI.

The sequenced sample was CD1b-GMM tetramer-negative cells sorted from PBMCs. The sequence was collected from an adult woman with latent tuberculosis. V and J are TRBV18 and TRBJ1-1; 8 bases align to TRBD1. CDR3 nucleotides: TGTGCCAGCTCACTAAAGACAGGGGACACTGAAGCTTTCTTT. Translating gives CASSLKTGDTEAFF.